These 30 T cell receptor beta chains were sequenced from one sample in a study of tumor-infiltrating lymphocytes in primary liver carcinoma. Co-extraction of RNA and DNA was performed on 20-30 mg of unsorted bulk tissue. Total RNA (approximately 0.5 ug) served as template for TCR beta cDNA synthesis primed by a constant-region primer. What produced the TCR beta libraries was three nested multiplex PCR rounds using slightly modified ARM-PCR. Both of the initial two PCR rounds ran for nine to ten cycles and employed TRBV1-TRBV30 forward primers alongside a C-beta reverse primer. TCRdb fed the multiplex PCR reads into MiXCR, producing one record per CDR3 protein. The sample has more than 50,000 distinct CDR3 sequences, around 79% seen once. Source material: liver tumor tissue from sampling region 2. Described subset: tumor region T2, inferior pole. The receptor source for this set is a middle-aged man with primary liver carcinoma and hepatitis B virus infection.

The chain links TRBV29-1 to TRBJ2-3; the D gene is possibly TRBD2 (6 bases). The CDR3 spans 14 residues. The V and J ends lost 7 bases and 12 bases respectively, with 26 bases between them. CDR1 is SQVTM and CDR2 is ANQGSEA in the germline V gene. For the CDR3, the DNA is TGCAGCGGCTCAACGCGGGGTGTTGGAGATGCACAGTATTTT. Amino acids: CSGSTRGVGDAQYF.

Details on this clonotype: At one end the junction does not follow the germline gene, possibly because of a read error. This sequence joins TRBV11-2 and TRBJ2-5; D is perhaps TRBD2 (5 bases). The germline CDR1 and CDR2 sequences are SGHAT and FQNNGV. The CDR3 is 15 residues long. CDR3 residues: CARSQDSAHQDTQYF. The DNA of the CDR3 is TGTGCCAGATCCCAGGACTCGGCCCATCAAGATACCCAGTACTTC.

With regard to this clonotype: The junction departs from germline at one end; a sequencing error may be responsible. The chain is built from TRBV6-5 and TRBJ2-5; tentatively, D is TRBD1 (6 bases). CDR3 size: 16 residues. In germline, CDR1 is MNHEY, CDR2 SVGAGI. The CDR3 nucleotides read TGTGCCATCAGTTACGGGACACCCAGTTACCAAGAGACCCAGTACTTC. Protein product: CAISYGTPSYQETQYF.

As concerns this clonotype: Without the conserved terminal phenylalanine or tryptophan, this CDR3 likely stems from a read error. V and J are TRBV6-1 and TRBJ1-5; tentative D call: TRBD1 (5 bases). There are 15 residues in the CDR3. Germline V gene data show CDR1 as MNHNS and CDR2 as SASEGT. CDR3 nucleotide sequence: TGTGCCAGCAGTGAAAGTGGGACCTATAATCAACCCCAGCATTCT. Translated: CASSESGTYNQPQHS.

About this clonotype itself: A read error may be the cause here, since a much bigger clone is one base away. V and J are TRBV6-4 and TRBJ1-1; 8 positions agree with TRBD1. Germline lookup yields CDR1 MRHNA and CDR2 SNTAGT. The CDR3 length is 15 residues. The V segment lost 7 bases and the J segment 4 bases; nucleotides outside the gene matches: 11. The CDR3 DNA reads TGTGCCAGCAATCGGACAGGGAGGCTCCTCACTGAAGCTTTCTTT. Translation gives CASNRTGRLLTEAFF.

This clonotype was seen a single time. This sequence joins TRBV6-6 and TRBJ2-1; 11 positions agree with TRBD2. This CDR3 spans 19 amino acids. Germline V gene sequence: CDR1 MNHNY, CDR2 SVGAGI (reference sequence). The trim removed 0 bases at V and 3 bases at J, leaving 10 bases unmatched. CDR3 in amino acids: CASSYSQGRGTSGYNEQFF. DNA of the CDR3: TGTGCCAGCAGTTACTCGCAGGGGCGGGGGACTAGCGGCTACAATGAGCAGTTCTTC.

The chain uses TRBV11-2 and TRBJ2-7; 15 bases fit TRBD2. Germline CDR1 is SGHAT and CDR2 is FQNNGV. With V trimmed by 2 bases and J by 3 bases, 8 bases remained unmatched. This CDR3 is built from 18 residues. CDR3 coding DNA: TGTGCCAGCAGCTTATCCGTCGGACTAGCGGGAGGGGACTACGAGCAGTACTTC. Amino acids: CASSLSVGLAGGDYEQYF.

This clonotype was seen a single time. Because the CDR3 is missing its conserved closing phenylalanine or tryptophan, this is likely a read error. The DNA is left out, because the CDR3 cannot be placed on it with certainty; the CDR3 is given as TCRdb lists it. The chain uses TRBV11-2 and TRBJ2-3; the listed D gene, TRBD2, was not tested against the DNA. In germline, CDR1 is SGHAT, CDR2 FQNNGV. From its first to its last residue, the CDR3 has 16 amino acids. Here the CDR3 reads CASSLEGLAWTDTQFS.

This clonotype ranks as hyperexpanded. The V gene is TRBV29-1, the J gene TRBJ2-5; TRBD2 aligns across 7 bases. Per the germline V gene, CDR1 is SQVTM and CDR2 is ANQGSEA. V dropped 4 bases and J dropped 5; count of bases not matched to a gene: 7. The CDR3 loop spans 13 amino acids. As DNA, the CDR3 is TGCAGCGTTGGTGGGAGGGCCGCTGAGACCCAGTACTTC. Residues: CSVGGRAAETQYF.

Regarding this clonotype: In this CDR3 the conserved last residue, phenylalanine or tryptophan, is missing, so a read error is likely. The CDR3 sequence: CASSLALNKKLFI. DNA of the CDR3: TGTGCCAGCAGCTTGGCCCTTAATAAAAAACTGTTTATT. The chain recombines TRBV11-2 with TRBJ1-4; D is undetermined. This CDR3 is built from 13 residues. Germline V gene lookup returns CDR1 SGHAT and CDR2 FQNNGV.

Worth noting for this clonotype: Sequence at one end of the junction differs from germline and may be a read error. The DNA for the CDR3 is TGTGCCATCAGTTCAGCGGGAGAGGGGTACTATGAGCAGTCCTTC. It encodes CAISSAGEGYYEQSF. V and J are TRBV10-3 and TRBJ2-1; 8 nucleotides align to TRBD2. The CDR3 loop spans 15 amino acids. Germline V gives CDR1 ENHRY, CDR2 SYGVKD.

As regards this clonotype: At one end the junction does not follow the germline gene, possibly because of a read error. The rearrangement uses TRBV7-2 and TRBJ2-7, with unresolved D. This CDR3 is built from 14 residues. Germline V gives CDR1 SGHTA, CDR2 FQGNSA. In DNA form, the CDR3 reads TGTGCCAGCACGCTAACGGAAACTGCCTACGAGCAGCACTTC. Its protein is CASTLTETAYEQHF.

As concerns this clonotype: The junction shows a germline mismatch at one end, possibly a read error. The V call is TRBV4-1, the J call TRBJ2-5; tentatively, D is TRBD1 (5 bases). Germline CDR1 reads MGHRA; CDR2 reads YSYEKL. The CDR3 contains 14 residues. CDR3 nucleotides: TGCACCAGCAGCCAAGACCCTTCAGCTGGGGCCCAGTGCTTC. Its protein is CTSSQDPSAGAQCF.

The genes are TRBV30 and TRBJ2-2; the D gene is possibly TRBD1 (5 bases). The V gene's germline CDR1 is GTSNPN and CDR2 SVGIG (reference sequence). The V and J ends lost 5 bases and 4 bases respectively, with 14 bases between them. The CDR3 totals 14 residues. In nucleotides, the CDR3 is TGTGCCTGGCCTGGACAAACCTTCACCGGGGAGCTGTTTTTT. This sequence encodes CAWPGQTFTGELFF.

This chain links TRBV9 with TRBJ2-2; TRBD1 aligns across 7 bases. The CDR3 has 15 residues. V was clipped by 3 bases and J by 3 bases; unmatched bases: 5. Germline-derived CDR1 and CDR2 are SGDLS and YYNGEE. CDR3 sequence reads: CASSGRQGHTGELFF. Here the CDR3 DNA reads TGTGCCAGCAGCGGCCGACAGGGCCACACCGGGGAGCTGTTTTTT.

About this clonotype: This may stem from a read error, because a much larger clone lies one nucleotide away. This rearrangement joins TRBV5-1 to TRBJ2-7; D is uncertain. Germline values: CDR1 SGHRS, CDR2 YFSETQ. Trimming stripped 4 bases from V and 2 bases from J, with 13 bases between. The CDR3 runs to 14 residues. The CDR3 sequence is CASSRESVAYEQYF. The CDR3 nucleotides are TGCGCCAGCAGCCGAGAGTCCGTTGCCTACGAGCAGTACTTC.

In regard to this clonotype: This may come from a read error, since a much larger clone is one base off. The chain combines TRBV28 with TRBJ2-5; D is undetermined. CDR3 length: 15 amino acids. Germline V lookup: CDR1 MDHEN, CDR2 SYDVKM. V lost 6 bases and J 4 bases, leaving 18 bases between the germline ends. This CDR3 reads CASSKARALGETQYF. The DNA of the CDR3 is TGTGCCAGCAGCAAGGCCCGGGCCCTTGGAGAGACCCAGTACTTC.

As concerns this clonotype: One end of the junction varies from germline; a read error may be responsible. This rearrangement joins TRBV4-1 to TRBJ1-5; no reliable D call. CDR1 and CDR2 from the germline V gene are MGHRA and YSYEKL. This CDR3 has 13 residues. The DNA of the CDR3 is TGCGTCAGCAGCCAAGAGGGTGGAGCTCCCCATCATTTT. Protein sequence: CVSSQEGGAPHHF.

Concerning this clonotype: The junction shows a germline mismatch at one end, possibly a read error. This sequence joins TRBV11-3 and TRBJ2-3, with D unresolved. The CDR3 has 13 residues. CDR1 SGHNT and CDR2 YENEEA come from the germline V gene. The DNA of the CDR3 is TGTGTCAGCAGCTGGTGTGAGCCAGATACGCAGTATTTT. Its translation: CVSSWCEPDTQYF.

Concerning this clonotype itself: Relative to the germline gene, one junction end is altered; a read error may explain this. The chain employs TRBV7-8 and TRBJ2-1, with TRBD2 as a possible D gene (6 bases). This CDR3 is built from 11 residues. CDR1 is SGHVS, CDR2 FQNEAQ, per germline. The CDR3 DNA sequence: TGCGCCAGCAGCTGTGGGACTTCCCAGTTCTTC. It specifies CASSCGTSQFF.

CDR3 residues: CASSLEIGDEELFF. For the CDR3, the DNA is TGTGCCAGCAGCTTAGAGATTGGAGACGAAGAACTGTTTTTT. The rearrangement links TRBV11-2 to TRBJ1-4; D gene uncertain. The germline V and J ends were trimmed by 0 bases and 12 bases, with 14 bases remaining between them. This CDR3 comprises 14 residues. CDR1 is SGHAT, CDR2 FQNNGV, per germline.

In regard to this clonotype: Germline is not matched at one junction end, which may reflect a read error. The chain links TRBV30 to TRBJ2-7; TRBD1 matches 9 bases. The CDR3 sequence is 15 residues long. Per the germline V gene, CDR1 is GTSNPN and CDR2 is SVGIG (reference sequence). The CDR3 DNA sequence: TGTGCTTGGAGTTTAGAGACAGGGGGCTCCTACGAGCAGTACTTC. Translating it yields CAWSLETGGSYEQYF.

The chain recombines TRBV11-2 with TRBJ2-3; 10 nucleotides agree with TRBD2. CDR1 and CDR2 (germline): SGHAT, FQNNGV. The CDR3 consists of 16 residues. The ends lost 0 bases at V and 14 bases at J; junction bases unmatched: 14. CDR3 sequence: CASSLEGLAWTVALYF. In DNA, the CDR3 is TGTGCCAGCAGCTTAGAGGGACTAGCGTGGACTGTTGCGCTGTATTTT.

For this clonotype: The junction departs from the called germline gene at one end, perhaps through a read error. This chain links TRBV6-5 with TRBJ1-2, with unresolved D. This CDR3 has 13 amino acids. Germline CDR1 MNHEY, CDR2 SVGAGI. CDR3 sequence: CVSNQTTNYGYTF. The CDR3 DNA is TGTGTCAGCAACCAGACAACTAACTATGGCTACACCTTC.

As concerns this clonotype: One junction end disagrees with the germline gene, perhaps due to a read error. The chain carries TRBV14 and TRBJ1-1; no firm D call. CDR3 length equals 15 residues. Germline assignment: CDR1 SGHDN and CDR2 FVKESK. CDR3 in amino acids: CASSQWVSPVTEVFF. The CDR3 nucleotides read TGTGCCAGCAGCCAATGGGTCTCCCCAGTGACTGAAGTTTTCTTT.

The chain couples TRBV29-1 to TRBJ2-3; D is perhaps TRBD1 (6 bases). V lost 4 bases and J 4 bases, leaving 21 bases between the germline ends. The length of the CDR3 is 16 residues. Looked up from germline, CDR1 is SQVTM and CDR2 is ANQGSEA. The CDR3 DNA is TGCAGCGTTGTATTCCGGGACATGGGAGTTGCAGATACGCAGTATTTT. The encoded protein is CSVVFRDMGVADTQYF.

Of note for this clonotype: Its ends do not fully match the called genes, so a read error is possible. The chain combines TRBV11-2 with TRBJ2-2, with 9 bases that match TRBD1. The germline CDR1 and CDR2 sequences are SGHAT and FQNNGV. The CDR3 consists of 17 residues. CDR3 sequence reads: CARRFDRDRVGTGVLFF. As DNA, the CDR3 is TGTGCCAGAAGATTTGATCGGGACAGGGTCGGCACCGGGGTGCTGTTTTTT.

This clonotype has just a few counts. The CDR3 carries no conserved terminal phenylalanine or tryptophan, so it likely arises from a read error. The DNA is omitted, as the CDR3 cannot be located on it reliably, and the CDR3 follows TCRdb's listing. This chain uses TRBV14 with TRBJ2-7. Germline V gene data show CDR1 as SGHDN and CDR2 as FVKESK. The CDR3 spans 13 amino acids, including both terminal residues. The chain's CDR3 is CASSQDSSYEHYL.

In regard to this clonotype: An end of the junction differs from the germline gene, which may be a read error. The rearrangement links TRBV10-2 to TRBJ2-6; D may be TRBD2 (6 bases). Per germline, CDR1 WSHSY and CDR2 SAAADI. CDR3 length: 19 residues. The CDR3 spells CASSVLPAGPLSGANVLTF. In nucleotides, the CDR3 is TGCGCAAGCAGTGTCCTCCCAGCGGGCCCTCTCTCTGGGGCCAACGTCCTGACTTTC.

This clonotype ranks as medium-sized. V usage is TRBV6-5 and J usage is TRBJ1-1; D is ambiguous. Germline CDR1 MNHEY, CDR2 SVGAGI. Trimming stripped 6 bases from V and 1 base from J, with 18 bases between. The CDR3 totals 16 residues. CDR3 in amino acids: CASSPGDGIRNTEAFF. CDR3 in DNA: TGTGCCAGCAGCCCCGGAGACGGCATCAGGAACACTGAAGCTTTCTTT.